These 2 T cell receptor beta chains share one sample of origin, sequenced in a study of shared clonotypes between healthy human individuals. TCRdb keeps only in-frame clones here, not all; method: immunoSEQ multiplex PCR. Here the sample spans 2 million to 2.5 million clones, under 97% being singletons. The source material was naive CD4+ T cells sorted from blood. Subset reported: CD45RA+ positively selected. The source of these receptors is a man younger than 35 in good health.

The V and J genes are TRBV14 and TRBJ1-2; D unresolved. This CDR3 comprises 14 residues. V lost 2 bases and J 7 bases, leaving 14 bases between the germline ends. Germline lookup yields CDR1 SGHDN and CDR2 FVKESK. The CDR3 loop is CASSQSSKGSGYTF. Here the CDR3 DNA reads TGTGCCAGCAGCCAATCGTCGAAGGGTAGTGGCTACACCTTC.

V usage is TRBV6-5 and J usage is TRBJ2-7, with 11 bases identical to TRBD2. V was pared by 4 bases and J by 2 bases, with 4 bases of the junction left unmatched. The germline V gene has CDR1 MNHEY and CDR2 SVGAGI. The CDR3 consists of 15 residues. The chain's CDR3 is CASSSGTSGAYEQYF. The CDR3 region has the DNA TGTGCCAGCAGTTCTGGGACTAGCGGTGCCTACGAGCAGTACTTC.